The next 12 T cell receptor beta chains were all read from a single sample in a study of T cells in women clearing cervical HPV infection. Only in-frame clones appear in the TCRdb table, and some are missing; sequencing was by immunoSEQ multiplex PCR. In total, the table holds roughly 30,000 clones. Sequences were obtained from blood buffy coat. All receptors come from a woman between 18 and 69 years old with a cervical HPV16 infection that either progressed to CIN3+ or cleared (not recorded which).

On this clone itself: The read gets to within 3 residues of the CDR3 end, and the germline J gene fills in the rest. This rearrangement joins TRBV30 to TRBJ2-2; D possibly corresponds to TRBD1 (5 bases). This CDR3 has 13 amino acids. Germline V gene lookup returns CDR1 GTSNPN and CDR2 SVGIG (reference sequence). The CDR3 sequence: CAWGSSGANVLFF. The part of the CDR3 DNA that was read is TGTGCCTGGGGTTCCTCTGGGGCCAACGTG.

As to this clone: The CDR3 end lies 3 residues beyond the end of the read and is filled in from the germline J gene. V and J are TRBV4-1 and TRBJ2-7, with D perhaps matching TRBD2 (5 bases). This CDR3 is built from 16 residues. Germline V gene lookup returns CDR1 MGHRA and CDR2 YSYEKL. V lost 4 bases and J 6 bases, leaving 22 bases between the germline ends. The CDR3 sequence is CASSPPRAGGTGEQYF. The sequenced part of the CDR3 DNA is TGCGCCAGCAGCCCCCCAAGGGCGGGTGGCACTGGCGAG.

Comment on this clone: The read halts 3 residues ahead of the CDR3 end, with the missing end drawn from the germline J gene. V gene TRBV7-9 combines with J gene TRBJ1-2; the D gene is possibly TRBD1 (5 bases). Germline-derived CDR1 and CDR2 are SEHNR and FQNEAQ (reference sequence). The CDR3 has 14 residues. The CDR3 DNA, read in part, is TGTGCCAGCAGCTTAGGACAGAGCCTCTACGAC. Translating it yields CASSLGQSLYD. The full CDR3 reads CASSLGQSLYDYTF.

With respect to this clone: A read error may produce the germline difference seen at one junction end. CDR3 loop: CASSLAGGPRYDYTF. CDR3 DNA (partial): TGTGCTAGCAGCTTAGCAGGGGGTCCCCGCTACGAC. V and J are TRBV7-7 and TRBJ1-2, with 7 positions matching TRBD1. The read ends 3 residues early relative to the CDR3; the germline J gene fills the gap. This CDR3 spans 15 amino acids. Germline V gives CDR1 SSHAT, CDR2 FNYEAQ (reference sequence).

As to this clone: Read sequence stops 3 residues before the CDR3 end, and the germline J gene provides the missing end. The J gene is TRBJ2-1, the V gene TRBV19; TRBD1 matches 8 bases. The V gene's germline CDR1 is LNHDA and CDR2 SQIVND (reference sequence). This CDR3 region has 13 residues. Trimming took 6 bases from V and 7 from J; bases not matched to a gene: 5. The sequenced part of the CDR3 DNA is TGTGCCAGTAGACGGGACAGGTCAAATGAG. Encoded protein: CASRRDRSNE. The full-length CDR3 reads as CASRRDRSNEQFF.

Regarding this clone: The read gets to within 3 residues of the CDR3 end, and the germline J gene fills in the rest. This chain uses TRBV19 with TRBJ2-3; 10 nucleotides match TRBD2. There are 17 residues in the CDR3. The V gene end was trimmed by 4 bases and the J gene end by 6 bases; junction bases not matched to a gene: 13. The germline V gene encodes CDR1 LNHDA and CDR2 SQIVND (reference sequence). Partial CDR3 DNA: TGTGCCAGTAGTACCCCCACCCGGCTAGCGGGAGCCGATACG. Its protein product is CASSTPTRLAGADT. The full CDR3 sequence reads CASSTPTRLAGADTQYF.

As to this clone: The CDR3 goes on 3 residues after the read ends, and that part is filled in from the germline J gene. The J gene is TRBJ2-7, the V gene TRBV18; a weak D match, TRBD1 (5 bases). Germline V CDR1 and CDR2: KGHSH, LQKENI. Between the trimmed V and J ends, which lost 3 bases and 0 bases, there was a span of 9 bases. The CDR3 is made up of 14 amino acids. The sequenced part of the CDR3 DNA is TGTGCCAGCTCACCGGCGACAGCCTCCTACGAG. Its translation is CASSPATASYE. The whole CDR3 is CASSPATASYEQYF.

As to this clone: The read finishes 3 residues shy of the CDR3 end, and the germline J gene is used to complete it. The rearrangement links TRBV19 to TRBJ2-3; perhaps TRBD2 as D (6 bases). The V and J ends lost 7 bases and 3 bases respectively, with 14 bases between them. Per germline, CDR1 LNHDA and CDR2 SQIVND (reference sequence). The CDR3 is 14 residues long. This CDR3 reads CASNFGGGTDTQYF. The covered CDR3 bases are TGTGCCAGTAATTTCGGGGGAGGAACAGATACG. Full variable domain (rest looked up from reference TRBV19 and TRBJ2-3): DGGITQSPKYLFRKEGQNVTLSCEQNLNHDAMYWYRQDPGQGLRLIYYSQIVNDFQKGDIAEGYSVSREKKESFPLTVTSAQKNPTAFYLCASNFGGGTDTQYFGPGTRLTVL.

As regards this clone: The sequenced fragment ends 3 residues before the CDR3 boundary, so the rest is inferred from the germline J gene. The J gene is TRBJ2-4, the V gene TRBV18, with D maybe TRBD1 (5 bases). CDR1 KGHSH and CDR2 LQKENI come from the germline V gene. The CDR3 runs to 14 residues. The CDR3 sequence: CASSLSRDNYGQYF. CDR3 DNA, as far as it was read: TGTGCCAGCTCACTATCCAGGGATAACTATGGT.

In the case of this clone: The read ends 3 residues before the CDR3 terminus; that terminus is restored from the germline J gene. This chain joins TRBV7-8 and TRBJ2-1, with 8 positions matching TRBD2. The V and J ends lost 5 bases and 6 bases, in that order; junction bases with no gene match: 9. The germline V gene has CDR1 SGHVS and CDR2 FQNEAQ. The CDR3 is 15 amino acids. Partial CDR3 DNA: TGTGCCAGCAGCCGATCTCTAGCGGGTACCAATGAG. Its protein is CASSRSLAGTNE. The CDR3 reads in full as CASSRSLAGTNEQFF.

For this clone: The CDR3 end is not reached by the read, which stops 3 residues before it; the germline J gene fills it in. V and J are TRBV5-5 and TRBJ2-7; 10 nucleotides align to TRBD2. Per the germline V gene, CDR1 is SGHKS and CDR2 is YYEKEE (reference sequence). This CDR3 has 15 amino acids. Trimming cost V 0 bases and J 5 bases; bases outside gene matches: 5. CDR3 DNA (partial): TGTGCCAGCAGCTTGGGAAGCGGGAGGGTGAACGAG. The encoded protein is CASSLGSGRVNE. From start to end, the CDR3 is CASSLGSGRVNEQYF.

Notes on this clone: The sequenced fragment ends 3 residues before the CDR3 boundary, so the rest is inferred from the germline J gene. The chain joins TRBV6-2 or TRBV6-3 to TRBJ2-3; 8 nucleotides align to TRBD1. Germline V gene sequence: CDR1 MNHEY, CDR2 SVGEGT. Trimming cost V 3 bases and J 6 bases; bases outside gene matches: 5. The CDR3 length is 14 residues. CDR3 DNA (partial): TGTGCCAGCAGTTATCGGACAGGGAGGGATACG. Protein sequence: CASSYRTGRDT. The whole CDR3 sequence is CASSYRTGRDTQYF.